The 19 T cell receptor beta chains presented below share a single source sample, sequenced in a study of cytomegalovirus exposure and HLA in healthy donors. A multiplex PCR was run with 60 Vbeta primers and 13 Jbeta primers. The method was immunoSEQ multiplex PCR; TCRdb's version includes in-frame clones alone and lacks a portion of them. This table has approximately 100,000 clones, around 66% appearing once. The sample consisted of PBMCs. Receptors originate from a woman aged 50 to 60 in good health and CMV-seronegative.

In DNA, the CDR3 is TGTGCCAGTAGTATAGTCCCGGAGACAGATACGCAGTATTTT. It encodes CASSIVPETDTQYF. The chain recombines TRBV19 with TRBJ2-3; unclear D gene. CDR3 length: 14 amino acids. Germline V lookup: CDR1 LNHDA, CDR2 SQIVND (reference sequence). V shed 1 base and J shed 3 bases, with 8 bases lying between them. Using reference TRBV19 and TRBJ2-3 for the parts outside the CDR3, the full variable domain is DGGITQSPKYLFRKEGQNVTLSCEQNLNHDAMYWYRQDPGQGLRLIYYSQIVNDFQKGDIAEGYSVSREKKESFPLTVTSAQKNPTAFYLCASSIVPETDTQYFGPGTRLTVL.

CDR3 region: CASSGGTSGGYEQYF. CDR3 DNA sequence: TGTGCCAGCTCGGGCGGGACTAGCGGGGGATACGAGCAGTACTTC. The chain couples TRBV7-6 to TRBJ2-7; 14 bases are shared with TRBD2. This CDR3 is 15 amino acids long. Germline loops: CDR1 SGHVS, CDR2 FNYEAQ. Trimming removed 8 bases from V and 4 bases from J; junction bases left unmatched: 7.

This chain joins TRBV28 and TRBJ2-3; 12 bases map to TRBD2. This CDR3 has 15 amino acids. The trim removed 5 bases at V and 5 bases at J, leaving 5 bases unmatched. Looked up from germline, CDR1 is MDHEN and CDR2 is SYDVKM. The CDR3 bases are TGTGCCAGCAGTCGAGGACTAGCGGGAAAAGATACGCAGTATTTT. Translated, it gives CASSRGLAGKDTQYF.

The chain recombines TRBV6-5 with TRBJ2-1; 10 bases are shared with TRBD2. Germline assignment: CDR1 MNHEY and CDR2 SVGAGI. This CDR3 has 15 amino acids. V was pared by 8 bases and J by 4 bases, with 8 bases of the junction left unmatched. The CDR3 DNA sequence: TGTGCCAGCTCCTCTAGCGGGGGACCTTACAATGAGCAGTTCTTC. It encodes CASSSSGGPYNEQFF.

V and J are TRBV5-1 and TRBJ1-2; no firm D call. The V end was cut by 5 bases, the J end by 2 bases, with 13 bases between. Germline CDR1 SGHRS, CDR2 YFSETQ. This CDR3 spans 14 amino acids. Here the CDR3 reads CASSTGSLNYGYTF. In DNA form, the CDR3 reads TGCGCCAGCAGTACGGGGTCCCTAAACTATGGCTACACCTTC.

The rearrangement joins TRBV11-2 to TRBJ2-3, with 9 nucleotides matching TRBD2. The CDR3 sequence is 17 residues long. CDR1 and CDR2 (germline): SGHAT, FQNNGV. After removal of 6 bases from V and 3 bases from J, the junction contained 13 bases not matched to a gene. This CDR3 reads CASRVFGGRGGTDTQYF. In nucleotides, the CDR3 is TGTGCCAGCAGGGTCTTCGGCGGGAGGGGTGGGACAGATACGCAGTATTTT.

The chain uses TRBV6-1 and TRBJ1-6, with D maybe TRBD1 (6 bases). The V gene lost 3 bases and the J gene lost 5 bases, with 14 bases spanning the gap. CDR1 MNHNS and CDR2 SASEGT come from the germline V gene. The CDR3 loop spans 16 amino acids. CDR3 region: CASSEVLGQHNSPLHF. The CDR3 coding sequence is TGTGCCAGCAGTGAGGTCCTTGGACAGCATAATTCACCCCTCCACTTT.

V usage is TRBV2 and J usage is TRBJ1-1; possibly TRBD1 for D (6 bases). V was pared by 7 bases and J by 5 bases, with 14 bases between. The CDR3 length is 13 residues. Germline assignment: CDR1 SNHLY and CDR2 FYNNEI. CDR3 in DNA: TGTGCCAGCATTCACAGGGTACGGACTGAAGCTTTCTTT. Its translation: CASIHRVRTEAFF.

The J gene is TRBJ1-1, the V gene TRBV9; D ambiguous. Germline V gene sequence: CDR1 SGDLS, CDR2 YYNGEE. This CDR3 region has 13 residues. The V end lost 1 base, the J end lost 3 bases, and 7 bases lay between the germline ends. The CDR3: CASSVFVYTEAFF. CDR3 nucleotide sequence: TGTGCCAGCAGCGTATTCGTTTACACTGAAGCTTTCTTT.

The V and J genes are TRBV28 and TRBJ2-5, with 7 nucleotides matching TRBD1. Trimming cost V 6 bases and J 0 bases; bases outside gene matches: 1. This CDR3 region has 13 residues. Germline values: CDR1 MDHEN, CDR2 SYDVKM. The chain's CDR3 is CASRTGYQETQYF. In nucleotides, the CDR3 is TGTGCCAGCAGGACAGGGTACCAAGAGACCCAGTACTTC.

The chain joins TRBV11-2 to TRBJ1-1, with D uncertain. Trimming took 9 bases from V and 1 from J, leaving 6 bases between them. CDR3 length equals 11 residues. CDR1 is SGHAT, CDR2 FQNNGV, per germline. As DNA, the CDR3 is TGTGCCAGTCGGAGGAACACTGAAGCTTTCTTT. It translates to CASRRNTEAFF.

This clone was found a few times. V and J are TRBV28 and TRBJ1-5, with a tentative D call TRBD1 (5 bases). Germline V CDR1 and CDR2: MDHEN, SYDVKM. Trimming stripped 8 bases from V and 2 bases from J, with 7 bases between. This CDR3 has 12 amino acids. The CDR3: CASFRGNQPQHF. The CDR3 DNA reads as TGTGCCAGCTTCAGGGGCAATCAGCCCCAGCATTTT.

This clone came up a few times. This chain joins TRBV10-3 and TRBJ2-7; 13 bases match TRBD2. The CDR3 is made up of 15 amino acids. The junction had 5 bases not matched to a gene; V was cut back by 2 bases and J by 7 bases. Germline V CDR1 and CDR2: ENHRY, SYGVKD. The CDR3 is CAISEGGLAGVEQYF. The CDR3 coding sequence is TGTGCCATCAGTGAGGGTGGACTAGCGGGGGTTGAGCAGTACTTC.

The chain is built from TRBV7-8 and TRBJ2-2; TRBD1 matches at 8 bases. V was pared by 5 bases and J by 3 bases, with 2 bases of the junction left unmatched. The CDR3 length is 14 residues. Germline loops: CDR1 SGHVS, CDR2 FQNEAQ. The CDR3 region is CASSMDRDTGELFF. DNA of the CDR3: TGTGCCAGCAGCATGGACAGGGACACCGGGGAGCTGTTTTTT.

The V gene is TRBV4-1, the J gene TRBJ2-5, with 8 bases identical to TRBD1. J gave up 5 bases and V 3 bases, and 11 bases lay outside the gene matches. This CDR3 spans 16 amino acids. CDR1 and CDR2 from the germline V gene are MGHRA and YSYEKL. The CDR3 loop is CASSHAWTGHRETQYF. The CDR3, as DNA: TGCGCCAGCAGCCACGCTTGGACAGGGCACCGGGAGACCCAGTACTTC.

The chain links TRBV5-6 to TRBJ1-3; D remains ambiguous. Germline V gives CDR1 SGHDT, CDR2 YYEEEE. The CDR3 runs to 15 residues. V was clipped by 5 bases and J by 2 bases, with 14 bases between them. This CDR3 is CASSSLGEAGNTIYF. As DNA, the CDR3 is TGTGCCAGCAGTTCCCTAGGTGAGGCTGGAAACACCATATATTTT.

This clone was observed a handful of times. This CDR3 reads CASSRFTGGEQYF. Here the CDR3 DNA reads TGCGCCAGCAGCCGCTTTACGGGGGGCGAGCAGTACTTC. The chain couples TRBV5-1 to TRBJ2-7; TRBD2 agrees at 7 bases. CDR1 is SGHRS and CDR2 is YFSETQ in the germline V gene. V gave up 4 bases and J gave up 6 bases; unmatched junction bases: 7. This CDR3 is built from 13 residues.

The chain uses TRBV18 and TRBJ1-1, with 10 bases lining up with TRBD1. This CDR3 contains 13 residues. In germline, CDR1 is KGHSH, CDR2 LQKENI. V shed 6 bases and J 3 bases; nucleotides not matched to a gene: 1. The CDR3 coding sequence is TGTGCCAGCTCCGGACAGGGGGACACTGAAGCTTTCTTT. This translates into CASSGQGDTEAFF.

The chain uses TRBV6-5 and TRBJ2-1, with D perhaps TRBD2 (7 bases). The V and J ends lost 8 bases and 5 bases respectively, with 13 bases between them. Germline V gene sequence: CDR1 MNHEY, CDR2 SVGAGI. This CDR3 contains 13 residues. CDR3 nucleotide sequence: TGTGCCAGCCTCGCGGGGGCCCACAATGAGCAGTTCTTC. It specifies CASLAGAHNEQFF.